This entry features one T cell receptor (beta chain) sequence. What it binds is unknown. These data are taken from a study of cytomegalovirus exposure and HLA in healthy donors. Notes on the study in general: Subsequent analysis revealed that first-cohort TCR clusters tended to co-occur in the 120 or so validation repertoires. Cytomegalovirus status was reportedly diagnosed by the classifier with high specificity and sensitivity. Many donors shared some public TCRs, even though most TCR sequences were rare.

From the approximately 120-subject validation cohort, which was separate from the approximately 700-subject first cohort, the donors were drawn. Measured with immunoSEQ multiplex PCR; TCRdb has only the in-frame clones, and not every one. The sample lists tens of thousands of clones, about 93% occurring once. Sequencing was performed on PBMCs. This sequence was found in a man younger than 30 in good health and CMV-seronegative.

The CDR3 sequence is CASSSTGQVSQYF. Here the CDR3 DNA reads TGTGCCAGCAGTTCTACCGGACAAGTATCGCAGTACTTC. The chain combines TRBV6-5 with TRBJ2-7, with D possibly TRBD1 on 5 matching bases. Trimming stripped 4 bases from V and 9 bases from J, with 16 bases between. CDR1 is MNHEY, CDR2 SVGAGI, per germline. The CDR3 is 13 residues long.